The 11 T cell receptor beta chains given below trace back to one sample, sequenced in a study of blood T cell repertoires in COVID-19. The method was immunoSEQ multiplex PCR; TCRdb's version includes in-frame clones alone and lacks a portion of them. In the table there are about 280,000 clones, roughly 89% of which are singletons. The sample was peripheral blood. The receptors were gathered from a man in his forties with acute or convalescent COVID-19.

CDR3: CSVLSRRGIMNQPQHF. CDR3 nucleotides: TGCAGCGTTCTATCGAGAAGGGGGATTATGAATCAGCCCCAGCATTTT. This chain joins TRBV29-1 and TRBJ1-5, with D tentatively TRBD1 (6 bases). Looked up from germline, CDR1 is SQVTM and CDR2 is ANQGSEA. The CDR3 spans 16 residues. V lost 5 bases and J 4 bases, leaving 21 bases between the germline ends.

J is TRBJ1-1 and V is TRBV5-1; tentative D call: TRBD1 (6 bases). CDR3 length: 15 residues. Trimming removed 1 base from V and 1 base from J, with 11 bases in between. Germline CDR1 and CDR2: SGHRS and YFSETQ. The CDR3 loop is CASSLMGGPNTEAFF. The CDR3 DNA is TGCGCCAGCAGCTTGATGGGGGGGCCGAACACTGAAGCTTTCTTT.

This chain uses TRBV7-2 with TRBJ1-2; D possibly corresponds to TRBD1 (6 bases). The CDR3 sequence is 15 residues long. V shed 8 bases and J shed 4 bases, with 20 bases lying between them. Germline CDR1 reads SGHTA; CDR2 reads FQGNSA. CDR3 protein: CASASSGGPSYGYTF. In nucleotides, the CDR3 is TGTGCCAGCGCTAGCTCCGGGGGGCCGAGCTATGGCTACACCTTC. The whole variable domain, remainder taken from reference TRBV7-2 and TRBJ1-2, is GAGVSQSPSNKVTEKGKDVELRCDPISGHTALYWYRQSLGQGLEFLIYFQGNSAPDKSGLPSDRFSAERTGGSVSTLTIQRTQQEDSAVYLCASASSGGPSYGYTFGSGTRLTVV.

The CDR3 DNA reads as TGTGCCAGCAGTCAAACCCGGACTAGCGGGAACACCGGGGAGCTGTTTTTT. Protein product: CASSQTRTSGNTGELFF. The gene calls are TRBV7-9 and TRBJ2-2; 10 positions agree with TRBD2. The CDR3 consists of 17 residues. V lost 6 bases, J lost 1 base, and 8 bases stayed unmatched. The germline CDR1 and CDR2 sequences are SEHNR and FQNEAQ (reference sequence).

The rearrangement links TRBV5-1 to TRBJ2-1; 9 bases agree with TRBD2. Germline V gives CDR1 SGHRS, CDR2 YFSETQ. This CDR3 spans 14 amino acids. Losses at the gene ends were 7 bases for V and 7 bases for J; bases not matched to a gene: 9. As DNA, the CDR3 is TGCGCCAGCGGAGGCTCTAGCGGGGTGAATGAGCAGTTCTTC. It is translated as CASGGSSGVNEQFF. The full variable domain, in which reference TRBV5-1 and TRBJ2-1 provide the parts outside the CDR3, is KAGVTQTPRYLIKTRGQQVTLSCSPISGHRSVSWYQQTPGQGLQFLFEYFSETQRNKGNFPGRFSGRQFSNSRSEMNVSTLELGDSALYLCASGGSSGVNEQFFGPGTRLTVL.

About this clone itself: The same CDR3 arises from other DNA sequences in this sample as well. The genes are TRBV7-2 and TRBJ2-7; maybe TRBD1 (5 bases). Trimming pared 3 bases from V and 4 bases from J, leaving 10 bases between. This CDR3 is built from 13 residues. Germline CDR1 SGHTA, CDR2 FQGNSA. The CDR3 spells CASSFDRPYEQYF. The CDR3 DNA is TGTGCCAGCAGCTTCGACAGACCTTACGAGCAGTACTTC.

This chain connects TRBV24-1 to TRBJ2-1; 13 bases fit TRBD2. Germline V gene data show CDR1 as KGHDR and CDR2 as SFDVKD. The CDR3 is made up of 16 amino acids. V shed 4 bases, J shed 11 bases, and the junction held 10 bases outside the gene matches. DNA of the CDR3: TGTGCCACCAGTGACCTCGGGACTAGCGGGACGGGTAAGCAGTTCTTC. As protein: CATSDLGTSGTGKQFF.

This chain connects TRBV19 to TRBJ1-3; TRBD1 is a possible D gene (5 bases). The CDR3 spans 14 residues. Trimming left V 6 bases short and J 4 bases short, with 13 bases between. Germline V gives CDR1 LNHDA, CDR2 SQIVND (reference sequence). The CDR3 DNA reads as TGTGCCAGTAGCCCATGGGACTTCGGAAACACCATATATTTT. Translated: CASSPWDFGNTIYF.

CDR3 coding DNA: TGTGCCAGCAGCTCGACAGGGGAGATGTCCTACAATGAGCAGTTCTTC. Translated, it gives CASSSTGEMSYNEQFF. The rearrangement uses TRBV5-6 and TRBJ2-1, with 8 bases lining up with TRBD1. The CDR3 is 16 amino acids. V gave up 3 bases and J gave up 1 base; unmatched junction bases: 6. Germline V gives CDR1 SGHDT, CDR2 YYEEEE.

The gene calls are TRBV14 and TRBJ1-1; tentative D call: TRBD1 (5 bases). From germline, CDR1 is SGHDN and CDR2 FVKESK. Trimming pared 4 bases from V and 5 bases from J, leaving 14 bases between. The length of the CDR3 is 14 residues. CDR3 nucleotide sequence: TGTGCCAGCAGCCTTCAGGGCCCGAAGACTGAAGCTTTCTTT. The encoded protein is CASSLQGPKTEAFF. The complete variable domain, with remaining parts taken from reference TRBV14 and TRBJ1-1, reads EAGVTQFPSHSVIEKGQTVTLRCDPISGHDNLYWYRRVMGKEIKFLLHFVKESKQDESGMPNNRFLAERTGGTYSTLKVQPAELEDSGVYFCASSLQGPKTEAFFGQGTRLTVV.

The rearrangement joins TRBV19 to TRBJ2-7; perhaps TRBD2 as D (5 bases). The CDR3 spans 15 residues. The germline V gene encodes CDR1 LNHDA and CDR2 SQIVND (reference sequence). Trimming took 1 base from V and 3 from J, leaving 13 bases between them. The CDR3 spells CASSIGRGPGYEQYF. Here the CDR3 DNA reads TGTGCCAGTAGTATAGGCCGAGGGCCGGGCTACGAGCAGTACTTC.